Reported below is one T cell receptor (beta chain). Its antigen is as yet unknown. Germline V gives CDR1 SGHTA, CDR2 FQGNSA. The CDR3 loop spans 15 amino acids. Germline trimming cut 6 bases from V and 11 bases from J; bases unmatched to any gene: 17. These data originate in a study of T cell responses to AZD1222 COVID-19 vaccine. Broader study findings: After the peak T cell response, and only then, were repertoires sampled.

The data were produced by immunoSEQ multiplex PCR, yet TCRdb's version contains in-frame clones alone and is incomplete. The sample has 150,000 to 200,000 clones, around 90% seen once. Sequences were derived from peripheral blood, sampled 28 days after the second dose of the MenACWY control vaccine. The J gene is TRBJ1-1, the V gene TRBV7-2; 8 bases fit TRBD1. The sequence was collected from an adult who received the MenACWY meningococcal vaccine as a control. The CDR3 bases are TGTGCCAGCAGGAACCCGGGGACAGGTCACCGGGGGGCTTTCTTT. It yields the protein CASRNPGTGHRGAFF.